Described below is a single T cell receptor beta chain sequence and its context. Its antigen remains unidentified. The source of the sample is a study of blood T cells in healthy people across ages. Study-level findings and limits: Naive T cell percentage showed a strong correlation with the diversity of TCR beta. Estimates of diversity drawn from one million T cells were considered underestimates.

The use of a sample-barcoded 5' primer and a J-beta primer mix characterized a second PCR of roughly 7 to 11 cycles. Researchers report that a template-switch adaptor with 12 random nucleotides tagged each cDNA molecule. Each CDR3 protein gets one entry after TCRdb re-called the 5' RACE reads with MiXCR. Seen here are about 730,000 distinct CDR3 sequences, roughly 43% observed once, and the top ten hold around a fifth. V lost 3 bases to trimming and J lost 4 bases, with 19 bases between them. This CDR3 is built from 16 residues. Germline loops: CDR1 DFQATT, CDR2 SNEGSKA (reference sequence). Approximately 10 milliliters was the volume of peripheral blood drawn from each donor.

V and J are TRBV20-1 and TRBJ1-5; D is unresolved. Sequencing was done on a sample of blood. The TCR originated in a woman between 55 and 75 years old in good health. CDR3 loop: CSARFRGNLGNQPQHF. The CDR3 DNA reads as TGCAGTGCTAGGTTCAGAGGGAATTTGGGAAATCAGCCCCAGCATTTT.